These T cell receptor beta chains were read from a single sample in a study of cytomegalovirus exposure and HLA in healthy donors. Assay: immunoSEQ multiplex PCR; the TCRdb copy retains only in-frame clones and omits some. The sample has 150,000 to 200,000 clones, around 75% seen once. Sequencing input: PBMCs. The receptors here all came from a woman aged 45-65 years in good health and CMV-seropositive. CDR3s include the opening cysteine and the closing phenylalanine or tryptophan. A D gene is named only where the DNA matches it firmly. Size is omitted from some rows. Given values are once, few, many or a class for expanded clones.

DNA: TGTGCCAGCAGCTTAGCCCAGGATAATGAAAAACTGTTTTTT
CDR3: CASSLAQDNEKLFF
J: TRBJ1-4
length: 14
D: NA
V: TRBV7-9
size: NA

DNA: TGTGCCAGCAGTGAAGCCCAGGGGCGCTATGGCTACACCTTC
CDR3: CASSEAQGRYGYTF
J: TRBJ1-2
length: 14
D: NA
V: TRBV6-1
size: NA

DNA: TGTGCCAGCAGTCCCCAAGGTGGGACAGGGGGCGGGAATGAGCAGTTCTTC
CDR3: CASSPQGGTGGGNEQFF
J: TRBJ2-1
length: 17
D: TRBD1
V: TRBV27
size: NA

DNA: TGCGCCAGCAGCCGAGGGGGGGGGTCAGAGACCCAGTACTTC
CDR3: CASSRGGGSETQYF
J: TRBJ2-5
length: 14
D: NA
V: TRBV5-1
size: NA

DNA: TGTGCCAGCGCGAGACAGGGGTTGTTCGACGAGCAGTACTTC
CDR3: CASARQGLFDEQYF
J: TRBJ2-7
length: 14
D: TRBD1
V: TRBV6-1
size: NA

DNA: TGTTCCAGCAGCTTAAACGGGGACAGGGATGGCTACACCTTC
CDR3: CSSSLNGDRDGYTF
J: TRBJ1-2
length: 14
D: TRBD1
V: TRBV7-9
size: NA

DNA: TGTGCCATCAGTGATCCGAGCTCTGGGGCCAACGTCCTGACTTTC
CDR3: CAISDPSSGANVLTF
J: TRBJ2-6
length: 15
D: NA
V: TRBV10-3
size: NA

DNA: TGTGCCAGCAGCCTAGGGACAGGTAGTCAGCCCCAGCATTTT
CDR3: CASSLGTGSQPQHF
J: TRBJ1-5
length: 14
D: TRBD1
V: TRBV6-5
size: NA

DNA: TGTGCCAGCAGCTTGGACTCTCCGGGTATGGGTGAGCAGTTCTTC
CDR3: CASSLDSPGMGEQFF
J: TRBJ2-1
length: 15
D: NA
V: TRBV5-4
size: once

DNA: TGTGCTAGTGGACACCGGGACGCCGGAGGAGGGGAGCAGTACTTC
CDR3: CASGHRDAGGGEQYF
J: TRBJ2-7
length: 15
D: NA
V: TRBV12-5
size: NA

DNA: TGTGCCAGCAGTCCCAACCGCCCGACAGGGGTTGAAAAACTGTTTTTT
CDR3: CASSPNRPTGVEKLFF
J: TRBJ1-4
length: 16
D: TRBD1
V: TRBV2
size: NA

DNA: TGCGCCAGCACCCTCCTAGCGGGTCTAGGGCACAATGAGCAGTTCTTC
CDR3: CASTLLAGLGHNEQFF
J: TRBJ2-1
length: 16
D: TRBD2
V: TRBV5-1
size: NA

DNA: TGTGCCTGGAGGACCAGGGGTACAGATACGCAGTATTTT
CDR3: CAWRTRGTDTQYF
J: TRBJ2-3
length: 13
D: NA
V: TRBV30
size: few

DNA: TGCGCCAGCAGCTTGAGGGGGACAGTCCAAATTAGCACAGATACGCAGTATTTT
CDR3: CASSLRGTVQISTDTQYF
J: TRBJ2-3
length: 18
D: TRBD1
V: TRBV5-1
size: NA

DNA: TGTGCCAGCAGCTTGTCTAGCCTAGCGGGGGGCCATGAGCAGTTCTTC
CDR3: CASSLSSLAGGHEQFF
J: TRBJ2-1
length: 16
D: TRBD2
V: TRBV5-8
size: NA

DNA: TGCGCCAGCAGCCAACCCGTGGGGGGAGCGGGCGGGTACGAGCAGTACTTC
CDR3: CASSQPVGGAGGYEQYF
J: TRBJ2-7
length: 17
D: NA
V: TRBV4-1
size: few

DNA: TGTGCCAGCAAATTAGCGGGGGGCTTACCCAATGAGCAGTTCTTC
CDR3: CASKLAGGLPNEQFF
J: TRBJ2-1
length: 15
D: TRBD2
V: TRBV5-6
size: NA

DNA: TGCGCCAGCAGCCAAGATAGGGACACCTATGAAAAACTGTTTTTT
CDR3: CASSQDRDTYEKLFF
J: TRBJ1-4
length: 15
D: NA
V: TRBV4-1
size: NA

DNA: TGCGCCAGCAGCTTGCGACAGCTTTCCTACGAGCAGTACTTC
CDR3: CASSLRQLSYEQYF
J: TRBJ2-7
length: 14
D: NA
V: TRBV5-1
size: NA

DNA: TGTGCCAGTAGTATGGACTTAGGCGAGCAGTACTTC
CDR3: CASSMDLGEQYF
J: TRBJ2-7
length: 12
D: NA
V: TRBV19
size: once

DNA: TGTGCCTGGAGAAGGATTGACAGGGAAGATGAAAAACTGTTTTTT
CDR3: CAWRRIDREDEKLFF
J: TRBJ1-4
length: 15
D: TRBD1
V: TRBV30
size: NA

DNA: TGTGCCAGCCGGGACCATTCGGGGGGCCACTATGGCTACACCTTC
CDR3: CASRDHSGGHYGYTF
J: TRBJ1-2
length: 15
D: NA
V: TRBV19
size: NA

DNA: TGTGCCAGTAGTATAGTGTATAGCAATCAGCCCCAGCATTTT
CDR3: CASSIVYSNQPQHF
J: TRBJ1-5
length: 14
D: NA
V: TRBV19
size: NA

DNA: TGTGCCAGCAGCTCTGGACTAGTTTCGTTGTACAATGAGCAGTTCTTC
CDR3: CASSSGLVSLYNEQFF
J: TRBJ2-1
length: 16
D: TRBD2
V: TRBV7-8
size: NA

DNA: TGTGCCAGCTCCTCGGGACTAACCTCGAGCACCGGGGAGCTGTTTTTT
CDR3: CASSSGLTSSTGELFF
J: TRBJ2-2
length: 16
D: TRBD2
V: TRBV18
size: NA

DNA: TGTGCCAGCAGTTTACAGGGGAAGGAGTACACCGGGGAGCTGTTTTTT
CDR3: CASSLQGKEYTGELFF
J: TRBJ2-2
length: 16
D: TRBD1
V: TRBV7-6
size: NA

DNA: TGCGCCAGCAGCTCGCCTGGGGCTAGCGGGGGGCATGAGCAGTTCTTC
CDR3: CASSSPGASGGHEQFF
J: TRBJ2-1
length: 16
D: TRBD2
V: TRBV5-1
size: NA

DNA: TGCGCCAGCAGCACCTCCGGGTCCTCCTACGAGCAGTACTTC
CDR3: CASSTSGSSYEQYF
J: TRBJ2-7
length: 14
D: NA
V: TRBV5-1
size: NA

DNA: TGTGCCAGCAGTGGGGGGCGGTCGGGGAACACTGAAGCTTTCTTT
CDR3: CASSGGRSGNTEAFF
J: TRBJ1-1
length: 15
D: NA
V: TRBV2
size: NA

DNA: TGCGCCAGCAACCTCGGACAGGGCATCACGACCGGGGAGCTGTTTTTT
CDR3: CASNLGQGITTGELFF
J: TRBJ2-2
length: 16
D: TRBD1
V: TRBV4-1
size: NA

DNA: TGTGCCAGCAGAGACCCCGGGACTAATGATGAGCAGTTCTTC
CDR3: CASRDPGTNDEQFF
J: TRBJ2-1
length: 14
D: TRBD2
V: TRBV6-5
size: few

DNA: TGTGCGACCCGACAGGGGGCCCACACTGAAGCTTTCTTT
CDR3: CATRQGAHTEAFF
J: TRBJ1-1
length: 13
D: TRBD1
V: TRBV6-1
size: NA

DNA: TGTGCCACCAGCAGAGATCTTACGGGAAGCAATGAGCAGTTCTTC
CDR3: CATSRDLTGSNEQFF
J: TRBJ2-1
length: 15
D: NA
V: TRBV15
size: NA

DNA: TGTGCCAGCAGCCAAGAACACCCGGGCACTGAAGCTTTCTTT
CDR3: CASSQEHPGTEAFF
J: TRBJ1-1
length: 14
D: NA
V: TRBV4-2
size: many

DNA: TGCGCCAGCAGCAGGGACAGGGGGGTTAGCACTGAAGCTTTCTTT
CDR3: CASSRDRGVSTEAFF
J: TRBJ1-1
length: 15
D: TRBD1
V: TRBV5-1
size: NA

DNA: TGTGCCAGCAGTGGAAACAGGGATGGGAACTATGGCTACACCTTC
CDR3: CASSGNRDGNYGYTF
J: TRBJ1-2
length: 15
D: NA
V: TRBV2
size: NA

DNA: TGTGCCAGCAGTGAGCGGGGAGCCTCTGGGGCCAACGTCCTGACTTTC
CDR3: CASSERGASGANVLTF
J: TRBJ2-6
length: 16
D: NA
V: TRBV6-1
size: NA

DNA: TGTGCCAGCAGCCCTCAGGACACCGGGGAGCTGTTTTTT
CDR3: CASSPQDTGELFF
J: TRBJ2-2
length: 13
D: NA
V: TRBV7-9
size: NA

DNA: TGTGCCACCAGCAGCCCTTCGACTACCTTATCCTCCTATAATTCACCCCTCCACTTT
CDR3: CATSSPSTTLSSYNSPLHF
J: TRBJ1-6
length: 19
D: NA
V: TRBV15
size: NA

DNA: TGTTCCAGCAGCGCACCGGGACAGGGATTTAATGGCTACACCTTC
CDR3: CSSSAPGQGFNGYTF
J: TRBJ1-2
length: 15
D: TRBD1
V: TRBV7-9
size: NA

DNA: TGTGCCAGCAGTGAAGGACTGTCCTACGAGCAGTACTTC
CDR3: CASSEGLSYEQYF
J: TRBJ2-7
length: 13
D: NA
V: TRBV6-5
size: NA

DNA: TGCGCCAGCAGCTTGGACAGAGCCTACGAGCAGTACTTC
CDR3: CASSLDRAYEQYF
J: TRBJ2-7
length: 13
D: NA
V: TRBV5-1
size: NA

DNA: TGCGCCAGCAGCCAAGGACCAAGCGGGGGGGCCCGGGAGACCCAGTACTTC
CDR3: CASSQGPSGGARETQYF
J: TRBJ2-5
length: 17
D: TRBD2
V: TRBV4-1
size: once

DNA: TGTGCCACCAGCAGAGGGTTAAACAGGGACGACTACACCTTC
CDR3: CATSRGLNRDDYTF
J: TRBJ1-2
length: 14
D: NA
V: TRBV15
size: NA

DNA: TGTGCCAGCAGCAGGACAGGGCAGCGAGGGAAGGACACTGAAGCTTTCTTT
CDR3: CASSRTGQRGKDTEAFF
J: TRBJ1-1
length: 17
D: TRBD1
V: TRBV9
size: few

DNA: TGTGCCAGCAGCTTAGTTGACAGATCCTACGAGCAGTACTTC
CDR3: CASSLVDRSYEQYF
J: TRBJ2-7
length: 14
D: NA
V: TRBV11-1
size: NA

DNA: TGTGCCAGCAGCTTGACACCCGGGACAGGGCCCTATGGCTACACCTTC
CDR3: CASSLTPGTGPYGYTF
J: TRBJ1-2
length: 16
D: TRBD1
V: TRBV5-6
size: NA

DNA: TGTGCCAGCAGCTTGGACTTATCCTACGAGCAGTACTTC
CDR3: CASSLDLSYEQYF
J: TRBJ2-7
length: 13
D: NA
V: TRBV5-6
size: NA

DNA: TGTGCCAGCAGTCCTAGCGGGGGGGCCTACAATGAGCAGTTCTTC
CDR3: CASSPSGGAYNEQFF
J: TRBJ2-1
length: 15
D: TRBD2
V: TRBV6-5
size: NA